There are a few counts of the clone carrying this T cell receptor (beta chain). As yet, its antigen is unknown. Germline CDR1 reads LGHDT; CDR2 reads YNNKEL (reference sequence). Trimming removed 1 base from V and 4 bases from J, with 14 bases in between. CDR3 length: 16 residues. In TCRdb, the 5' RACE reads were re-called with MiXCR into one record per CDR3 protein. The table shows around 610,000 distinct CDR3 sequences, with roughly 13% occurring only once. The data were taken from a study of T cells after yellow fever vaccination. On the study more broadly: Any fraction with a low cell number was prepared using SMART-Seq v4 Ultra Low Input. The study, taken as a whole, reports: Clones that expanded after primary vaccination mostly reappeared after the booster (just under 98% CD4, 75% to 90% CD8). Clonotypes shared by both compartments, CD4 and CD8, made up a small share. Though weaker, the secondary response peaked faster, on day 5 versus 15.

The rearrangement joins TRBV3-1 to TRBJ1-5, with D perhaps TRBD1 (6 bases). Specimen: PBMCs, collected on the day of the yellow fever booster vaccination. The sequence was collected from a young man who received the YFV17D yellow fever vaccine. CDR3 DNA sequence: TGTGCCAGCAGCCAAGGTACAGGGTACACTAATCAGCCCCAGCATTTT. Its protein is CASSQGTGYTNQPQHF.